This TCR beta chain was sequenced during a study of T cell changes during pregnancy in multiple sclerosis. TCRdb's copy holds only in-frame clones and misses some; the assay was immunoSEQ multiplex PCR. Of about 38,000 clones in the sample, roughly 90% were seen once. Trimming shortened V by 3 bases and J by 5 bases, and 7 bases separated the two germline ends. CDR1 is SGDLS, CDR2 YYNGEE, per germline. The CDR3 extends over 12 amino acids. This receptor was taken from a female donor with multiple sclerosis, enrolled in a pregnancy study. The material sequenced was CD8+ T cells from peripheral blood mononuclear cells, taken in the third trimester of pregnancy. The rearrangement uses TRBV9 and TRBJ2-3; TRBD2 is a possible D gene (6 bases). The CDR3, as DNA: TGTGCCAGCAGCGGGGGAGGAGATACGCAGTATTTT. It specifies CASSGGGDTQYF.